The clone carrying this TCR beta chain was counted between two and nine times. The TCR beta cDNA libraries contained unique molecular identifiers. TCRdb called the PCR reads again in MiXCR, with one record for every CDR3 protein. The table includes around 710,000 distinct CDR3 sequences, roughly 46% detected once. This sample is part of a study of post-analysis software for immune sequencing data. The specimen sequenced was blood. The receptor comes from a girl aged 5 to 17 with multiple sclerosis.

The DNA of the CDR3 is TGTGCCAGCAGTTTGAGGCAAAACCGAACCCAGTACTTC. Its protein product is CASSLRQNRTQYF. This rearrangement joins TRBV12-3 or TRBV12-4 to TRBJ2-5; D gene unclear. The CDR3 spans 13 residues. Trimming removed 3 bases at V and 8 bases at J, with 13 bases between.